A selection of T cell receptor beta chains follows, all from one sample in a study of blood T cell repertoires in COVID-19. Libraries were prepared by immunoSEQ multiplex PCR; TCRdb keeps only in-frame clonotypes and omits some of them. The table lists about 110,000 clones, roughly four fifths of them singletons. The sample comprised peripheral blood. All receptors derive from a woman in her 70s with acute or convalescent COVID-19. The CDR3 runs from the conserved cysteine through the conserved F or W. The D gene is left open where the match is weak. Clone size is stated in some rows and not others, as once, few, many or a class when expanded.

clone size,J gene,D gene,CDR3 length,V gene,CDR3 DNA,CDR3 protein
.,TRBJ2-5,TRBD2,16,TRBV6-6,TGTGCCAGCAGTATTAGCGGGGGCGGTCGGGAGAAGACCCAGTACTTC,CASSISGGGREKTQYF
.,TRBJ1-4,.,18,TRBV11-2,TGTGCCAGCAGCTTAGTTGTCAGGTACACCGCAACTAATGAAAAACTGTTTTTT,CASSLVVRYTATNEKLFF
.,TRBJ1-5,TRBD1,15,TRBV19,TGTGCCAGTAGTATTGGGACAGGGGGTGATCAGCCCCAGCATTTT,CASSIGTGGDQPQHF
.,TRBJ1-1,.,13,TRBV4-3,TGCGCCAGCAGCCTCGGGGAAAACACTGAAGCTTTCTTT,CASSLGENTEAFF
.,TRBJ1-1,.,12,TRBV28,TGTGCCAGCAACACCCTCCGGGCTGAAGCTTTCTTT,CASNTLRAEAFF
.,TRBJ2-1,.,15,TRBV5-8,TGTGCCAGCAGCTTGACAGTCCGATCCTACAATGAGCAGTTCTTC,CASSLTVRSYNEQFF
.,TRBJ1-5,.,15,TRBV6-1,TGTGCCAGCAGTGAGCGGGGAGGTAGCAATCAGCCCCAGCATTTT,CASSERGGSNQPQHF
few,TRBJ1-3,.,15,TRBV20-1,TGCAGTGCTAGTGATCTGAGCACCTCTGGAAACACCATATATTTT,CSASDLSTSGNTIYF
.,TRBJ2-6,TRBD1,18,TRBV9,TGTGCCAGCAGCGTGGAGGGGACAGGGTCTTCTGGGGCCAACGTCCTGACTTTC,CASSVEGTGSSGANVLTF
.,TRBJ1-3,.,14,TRBV11-2,TGTGCCGGCAGCGACTGGAGCTCTGGAAACACCATATATTTT,CAGSDWSSGNTIYF
.,TRBJ2-2,TRBD1,13,TRBV29-1,TGCAGCGTCCAAAGGGGGCCCACCGGGGAGCTGTTTTTT,CSVQRGPTGELFF
once,TRBJ1-5,.,15,TRBV28,TGTGCCAGCATCAAGGGACAAAGGTCGGTGCAGCCCCAGCATTTT,CASIKGQRSVQPQHF
.,TRBJ1-5,TRBD1,15,TRBV5-6,TGTGCCAGCAGCCGGAGAGACAGGGCGGGCCAGCCCCAGCATTTT,CASSRRDRAGQPQHF
once,TRBJ2-5,.,14,TRBV15,TGTGCCACCAGCAAGCAGGGGCGGGGGGAGACCCAGTACTTC,CATSKQGRGETQYF
.,TRBJ2-1,TRBD2,16,TRBV9,TGTGCCAGCAGCCCACAAGCGGGGAGCTCCTACAATGAGCAGTTCTTC,CASSPQAGSSYNEQFF
once,TRBJ2-2,.,15,TRBV18,TGTGCCAGCTCACCACCGAGCAGGGATACCGGGGAGCTGTTTTTT,CASSPPSRDTGELFF
.,TRBJ1-2,.,14,TRBV6-5,TGTGCCAGCAGATCCAAACAGGGCCTCGGAGGATACACCTTC,CASRSKQGLGGYTF
once,TRBJ2-1,TRBD2,13,TRBV10-3,TGTGCCGGGGGGGCTAGCGGGAGAAATGAGCAGTTCTTC,CAGGASGRNEQFF
.,TRBJ2-7,TRBD2,16,TRBV5-1,TGCGCCAGCAGCTGGACTAGCGGGCGTACCGGGGACGAGCAGTACTTC,CASSWTSGRTGDEQYF
.,TRBJ1-6,.,15,TRBV7-9,TGTGCCAGCAGCTTAGCGGGCAGCAATCCTTCACCCCTCCACTTT,CASSLAGSNPSPLHF
.,TRBJ1-2,.,16,TRBV5-6,TGTGCCAGCAGTTCCCCCCGAATCGGGACAATCCATGGCTACACCTTC,CASSSPRIGTIHGYTF
.,TRBJ2-2,.,16,TRBV4-2,TGTGCCAGCAGCCAGGACTACAGTGGTAGCACCGGGGAGCTGTTTTTT,CASSQDYSGSTGELFF
.,TRBJ2-1,TRBD2,14,TRBV11-3,TGTGCCAGCAGCTATGGCGGGAGGGTGGTTGAGCAGTTCTTC,CASSYGGRVVEQFF
.,TRBJ1-4,TRBD1,14,TRBV18,TGTGCCAGCTCACCCGGGACAGGGATTGAAAAACTGTTTTTT,CASSPGTGIEKLFF
few,TRBJ2-7,TRBD2,16,TRBV19,TGTGCCAGTAGCCCCGGGGGAGCGGGAGGCTCCTACGAGCAGTACTTC,CASSPGGAGGSYEQYF